The following is a TCR beta chain sequence with its context. Its antigen is still unknown. Within one base of it there is no much larger clone, and no base qualities were kept. This entry comes from a study of CD8 T cells in ankylosing spondylitis (dated by TCRdb to 2017 to 2019). Looking at the study overall: The study profiled T cell receptor beta repertoires in healthy donors and ankylosing spondylitis patients to find disease-linked TCR variants. The full study cohort comprised 20 to 25 ankylosing spondylitis patients and 85 to 120 healthy donors. Peripheral blood was sampled, and synovial fluid was additionally collected from ankylosing spondylitis patients.

Points the paper makes about the study in general: The disease-linked clones had a CD8+ phenotype and were found at relatively low frequencies in peripheral blood. Blood from ankylosing spondylitis patients appeared to be characterized by a TCR beta motif composed of 7 to 9 highly homologous amino acid variants. The disease-linked clones were reported as significantly enriched in matched synovial fluid samples from ankylosing spondylitis patients. Some motif variants were previously reported in synovial fluid and blood of reactive arthritis patients, suggesting common disease-initiation mechanisms.

V sheds 0 bases and J sheds 5 bases, leaving 5 bases between their ends. Spanning cysteine to phenylalanine, the CDR3 consists of 12 amino acids. Only the CDR3 portion is preserved as DNA: 36 bases, with reading frame beginning at the first base. As encoded in the germline V gene, CDR1 is SGHTA while CDR2 is FQGNSA. Sequencing was performed on an Illumina HiSeq 2500. Quantitative 5'-RACE with molecular barcodes was the method used to prepare the TCR beta libraries. Concerning the study's data processing: A new computational method, built on a probabilistic model of VDJ rearrangement, was used to identify disease-linked TCR variants. The raw public data were reprocessed by TCRdb itself: fastp quality trimming at Q25, MiXCR clonotype calling, in-frame beta chains only. Every CDR3 protein is listed once, alongside the most common genes and DNA of its rows. The V and J calls and clone size come from TCRdb's table, not from the authors' own analysis. The sample contains hundreds of thousands of distinct CDR3 sequences, 10% to 15% of them found a single time. The ten largest account for roughly 0.51% of the sample.

Sequences were obtained from blood, either unsorted or a sorted T cell fraction (not recorded which). In this chain, TRBV7-2 is recombined with TRBJ2-7; the D segment cannot be called with confidence. The sequence came from a male donor with ankylosing spondylitis. The nucleotide sequence reads as follows: TGTGCCAGCAGCTTAGCAGCCCACGAGCAGTACTTC. It translates as CASSLAAHEQYF. Reference TRBV7-2 and TRBJ2-7 proteins supply the regions before and after the CDR3; the full variable domain is: GAGVSQSPSNKVTEKGKDVELRCDPISGHTALYWYRQSLGQGLEFLIYFQGNSAPDKSGLPSDRFSAERTGGSVSTLTIQRTQQEDSAVYLCASSLAAHEQYFGPGTRLTVT.